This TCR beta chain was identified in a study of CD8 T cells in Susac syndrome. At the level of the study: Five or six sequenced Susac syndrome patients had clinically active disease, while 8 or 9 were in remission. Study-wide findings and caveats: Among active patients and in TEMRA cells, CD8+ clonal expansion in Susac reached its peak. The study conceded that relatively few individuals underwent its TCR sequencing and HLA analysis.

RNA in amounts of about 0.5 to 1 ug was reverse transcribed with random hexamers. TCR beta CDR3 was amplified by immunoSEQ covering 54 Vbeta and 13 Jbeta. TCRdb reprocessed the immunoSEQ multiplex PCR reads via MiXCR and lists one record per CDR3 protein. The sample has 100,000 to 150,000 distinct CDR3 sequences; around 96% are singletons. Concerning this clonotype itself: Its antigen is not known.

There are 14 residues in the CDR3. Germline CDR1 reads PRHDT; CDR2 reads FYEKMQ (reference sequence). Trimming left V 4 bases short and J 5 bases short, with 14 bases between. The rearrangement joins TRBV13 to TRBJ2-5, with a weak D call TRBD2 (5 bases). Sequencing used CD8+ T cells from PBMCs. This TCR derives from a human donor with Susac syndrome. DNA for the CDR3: TGTGCCAGCAGCTCCACATCGGGGTCGGAGACCCAGTACTTC. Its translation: CASSSTSGSETQYF. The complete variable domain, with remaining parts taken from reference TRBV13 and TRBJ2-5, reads AAGVIQSPRHLIKEKRETATLKCYPIPRHDTVYWYQQGPGQDPQFLISFYEKMQSDKGSIPDRFSAQQFSDYHSELNMSSLELGDSALYFCASSSTSGSETQYFGPGTRLLVL.